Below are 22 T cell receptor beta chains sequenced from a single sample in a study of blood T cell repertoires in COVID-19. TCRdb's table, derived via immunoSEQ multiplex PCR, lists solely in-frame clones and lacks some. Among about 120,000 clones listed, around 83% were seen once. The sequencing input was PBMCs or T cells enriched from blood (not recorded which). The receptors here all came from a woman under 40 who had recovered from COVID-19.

CDR3 coding DNA: TGTGCCAGTGATAATGCGGTTGAGCAGTTCTTC. This translates into CASDNAVEQFF. This chain uses TRBV28 with TRBJ2-1; no reliable D call. The V gene's germline CDR1 is MDHEN and CDR2 SYDVKM. The CDR3 extends over 11 amino acids. V lost 9 bases and J 9 bases, leaving 12 bases between the germline ends.

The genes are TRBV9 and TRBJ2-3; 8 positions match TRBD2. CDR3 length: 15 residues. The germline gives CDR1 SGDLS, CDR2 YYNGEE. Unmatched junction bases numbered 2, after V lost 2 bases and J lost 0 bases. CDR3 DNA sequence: TGTGCCAGCAGCGTGAGCGGGAGTAGCACAGATACGCAGTATTTT. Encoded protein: CASSVSGSSTDTQYF.

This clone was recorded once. The CDR3, as DNA: TGTGCCAGCAGTAGAGGTAGCGGGAGGTCTCGTTCGGATACGCAGTATTTT. Translated: CASSRGSGRSRSDTQYF. The rearrangement uses TRBV2 and TRBJ2-3; TRBD2 aligns across 10 bases. V was pared by 5 bases and J by 6 bases, with 14 bases of the junction left unmatched. This CDR3 has 17 residues. Germline CDR1 SNHLY, CDR2 FYNNEI.

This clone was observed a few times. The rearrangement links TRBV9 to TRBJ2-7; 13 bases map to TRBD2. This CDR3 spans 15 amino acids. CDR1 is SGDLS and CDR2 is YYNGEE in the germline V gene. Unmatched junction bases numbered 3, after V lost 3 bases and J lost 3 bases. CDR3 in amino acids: CASSAGLAGLYEQYF. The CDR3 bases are TGTGCCAGCAGCGCGGGACTAGCGGGACTCTACGAGCAGTACTTC. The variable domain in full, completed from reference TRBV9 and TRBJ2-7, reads DSGVTQTPKHLITATGQRVTLRCSPRSGDLSVYWYQQSLDQGLQFLIQYYNGEERAKGNILERFSAQQFPDLHSELNLSSLELGDSALYFCASSAGLAGLYEQYFGPGTRLTVT.

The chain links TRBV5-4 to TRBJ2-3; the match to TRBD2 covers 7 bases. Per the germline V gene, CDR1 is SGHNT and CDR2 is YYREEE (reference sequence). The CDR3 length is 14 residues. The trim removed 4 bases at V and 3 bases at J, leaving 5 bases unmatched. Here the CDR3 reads CASSPGLGTDTQYF. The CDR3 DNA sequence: TGTGCCAGCAGCCCAGGACTAGGAACAGATACGCAGTATTTT.

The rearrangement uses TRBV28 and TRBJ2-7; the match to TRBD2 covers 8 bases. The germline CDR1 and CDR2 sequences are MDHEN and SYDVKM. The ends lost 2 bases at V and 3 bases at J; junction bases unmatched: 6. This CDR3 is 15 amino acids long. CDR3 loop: CASSLVAGLDYEQYF. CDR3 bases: TGTGCCAGCAGTTTAGTAGCGGGATTGGACTACGAGCAGTACTTC.

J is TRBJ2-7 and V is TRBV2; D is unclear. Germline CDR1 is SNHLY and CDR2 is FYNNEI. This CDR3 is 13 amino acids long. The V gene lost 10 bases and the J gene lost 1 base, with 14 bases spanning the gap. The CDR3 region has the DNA TGTGCCACCACGCCAGAGGATTCCTACGAGCAGTACTTC. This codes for CATTPEDSYEQYF.

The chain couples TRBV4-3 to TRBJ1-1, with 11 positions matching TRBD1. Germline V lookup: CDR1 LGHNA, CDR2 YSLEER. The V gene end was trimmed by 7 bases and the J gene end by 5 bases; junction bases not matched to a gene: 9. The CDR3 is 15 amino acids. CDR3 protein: CASNPADRGHTEAFF. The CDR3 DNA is TGCGCCAGCAACCCCGCGGACAGGGGGCATACTGAAGCTTTCTTT.

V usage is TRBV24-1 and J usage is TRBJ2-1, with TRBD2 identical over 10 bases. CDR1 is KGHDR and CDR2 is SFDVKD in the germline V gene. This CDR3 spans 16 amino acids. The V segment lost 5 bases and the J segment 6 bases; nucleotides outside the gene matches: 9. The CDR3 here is CATSGGASGSVNEQFF. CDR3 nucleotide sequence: TGTGCCACCAGTGGGGGAGCTAGCGGGAGTGTCAATGAGCAGTTCTTC.

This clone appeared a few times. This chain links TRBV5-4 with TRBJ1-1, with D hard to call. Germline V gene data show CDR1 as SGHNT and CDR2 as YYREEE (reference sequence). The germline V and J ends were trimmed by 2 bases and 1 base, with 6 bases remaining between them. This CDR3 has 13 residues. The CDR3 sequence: CASSFRQNTEAFF. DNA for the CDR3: TGTGCCAGCAGCTTTAGACAGAACACTGAAGCTTTCTTT.

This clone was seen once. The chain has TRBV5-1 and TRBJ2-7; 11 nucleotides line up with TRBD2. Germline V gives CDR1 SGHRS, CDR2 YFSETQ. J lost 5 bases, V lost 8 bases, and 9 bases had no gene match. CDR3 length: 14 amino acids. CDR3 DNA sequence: TGCGCCAGGAAGACTAGCGGGGAGGTCGACGAGCAGTACTTC. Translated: CARKTSGEVDEQYF. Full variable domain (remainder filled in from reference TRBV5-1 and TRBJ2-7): KAGVTQTPRYLIKTRGQQVTLSCSPISGHRSVSWYQQTPGQGLQFLFEYFSETQRNKGNFPGRFSGRQFSNSRSEMNVSTLELGDSALYLCARKTSGEVDEQYFGPGTRLTVT.

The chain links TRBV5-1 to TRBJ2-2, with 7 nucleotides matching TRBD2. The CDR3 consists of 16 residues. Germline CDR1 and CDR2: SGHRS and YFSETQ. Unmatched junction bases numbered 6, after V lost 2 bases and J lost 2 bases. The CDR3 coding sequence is TGCGCCAGCAGCTTTGGGGCTAGCGGTAACACCGGGGAGCTGTTTTTT. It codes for CASSFGASGNTGELFF.

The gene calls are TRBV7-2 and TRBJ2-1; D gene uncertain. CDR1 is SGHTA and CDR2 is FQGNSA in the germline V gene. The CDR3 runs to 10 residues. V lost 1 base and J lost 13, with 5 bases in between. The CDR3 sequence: CASSLGGQFF. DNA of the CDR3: TGTGCCAGCAGCTTAGGAGGCCAGTTCTTC.

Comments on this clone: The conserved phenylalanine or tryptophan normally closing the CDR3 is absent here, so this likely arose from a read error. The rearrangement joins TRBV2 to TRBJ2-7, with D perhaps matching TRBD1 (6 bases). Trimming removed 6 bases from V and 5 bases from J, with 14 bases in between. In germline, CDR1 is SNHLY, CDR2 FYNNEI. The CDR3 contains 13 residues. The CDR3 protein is CASSRDQGHEQYL. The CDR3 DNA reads TGTGCCAGCAGCCGGGACCAGGGGCACGAGCAGTACCTC.

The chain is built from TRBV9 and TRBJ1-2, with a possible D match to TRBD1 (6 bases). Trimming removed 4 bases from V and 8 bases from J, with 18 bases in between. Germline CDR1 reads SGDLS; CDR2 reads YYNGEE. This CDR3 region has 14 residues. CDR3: CASSLGGGAEGYTF. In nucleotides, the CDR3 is TGTGCCAGCAGCCTAGGGGGGGGCGCAGAGGGCTACACCTTC. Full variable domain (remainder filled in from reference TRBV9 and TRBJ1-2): DSGVTQTPKHLITATGQRVTLRCSPRSGDLSVYWYQQSLDQGLQFLIQYYNGEERAKGNILERFSAQQFPDLHSELNLSSLELGDSALYFCASSLGGGAEGYTFGSGTRLTVV.

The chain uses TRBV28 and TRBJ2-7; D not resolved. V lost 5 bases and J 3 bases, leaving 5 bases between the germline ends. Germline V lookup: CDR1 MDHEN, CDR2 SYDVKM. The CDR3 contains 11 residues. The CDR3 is CASSPNYEQYF. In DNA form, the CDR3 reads TGTGCCAGCAGTCCCAACTACGAGCAGTACTTC.

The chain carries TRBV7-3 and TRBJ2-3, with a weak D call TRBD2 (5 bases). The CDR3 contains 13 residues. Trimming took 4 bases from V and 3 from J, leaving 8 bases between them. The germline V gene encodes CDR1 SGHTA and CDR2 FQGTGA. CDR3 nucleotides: TGTGCCAGCAGCTCCACTAGGACAGATACGCAGTATTTT. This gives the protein CASSSTRTDTQYF.

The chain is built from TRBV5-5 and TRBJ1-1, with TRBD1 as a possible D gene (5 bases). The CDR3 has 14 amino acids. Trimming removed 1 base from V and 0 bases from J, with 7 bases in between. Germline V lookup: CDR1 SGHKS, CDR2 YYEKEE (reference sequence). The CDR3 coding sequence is TGTGCCAGCAGCTTGACGGGGGTGAACACTGAAGCTTTCTTT. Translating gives CASSLTGVNTEAFF. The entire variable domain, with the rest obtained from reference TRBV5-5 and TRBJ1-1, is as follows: DAGVTQSPTHLIKTRGQQVTLRCSPISGHKSVSWYQQVLGQGPQFIFQYYEKEERGRGNFPDRFSARQFPNYSSELNVNALLLGDSALYLCASSLTGVNTEAFFGQGTRLTVV.

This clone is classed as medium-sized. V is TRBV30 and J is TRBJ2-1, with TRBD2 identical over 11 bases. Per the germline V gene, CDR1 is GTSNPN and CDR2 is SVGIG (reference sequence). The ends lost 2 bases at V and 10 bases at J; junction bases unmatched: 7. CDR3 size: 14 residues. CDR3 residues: CAWSPGLAEREQFF. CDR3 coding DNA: TGTGCCTGGAGTCCGGGACTAGCGGAACGGGAGCAGTTCTTC. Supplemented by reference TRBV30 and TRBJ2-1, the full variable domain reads SQTIHQWPATLVQPVGSPLSLECTVEGTSNPNLYWYRQAAGRGLQLLFYSVGIGQISSEVPQNLSASRPQDRQFILSSKKLLLSDSGFYLCAWSPGLAEREQFFGPGTRLTVL.

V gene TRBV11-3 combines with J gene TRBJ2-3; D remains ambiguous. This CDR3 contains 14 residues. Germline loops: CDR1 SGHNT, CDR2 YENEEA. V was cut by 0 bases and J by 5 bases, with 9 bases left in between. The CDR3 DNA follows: TGTGCCAGCAGCTTAGACGGAGTAGGAGATACGCAGTATTTT. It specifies CASSLDGVGDTQYF.

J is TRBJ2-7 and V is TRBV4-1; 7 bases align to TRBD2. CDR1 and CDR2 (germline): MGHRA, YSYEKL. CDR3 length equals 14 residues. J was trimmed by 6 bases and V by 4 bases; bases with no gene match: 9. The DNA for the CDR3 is TGCGCCAGCAGCCGAGTCGGGGAGGGGCTCGAGCAGTACTTC. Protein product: CASSRVGEGLEQYF.

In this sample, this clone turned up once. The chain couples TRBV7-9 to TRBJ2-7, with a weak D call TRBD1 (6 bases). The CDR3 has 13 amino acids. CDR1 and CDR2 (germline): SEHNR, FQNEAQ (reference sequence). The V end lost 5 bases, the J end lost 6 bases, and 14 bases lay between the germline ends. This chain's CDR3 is CASSPGHPLEQYF. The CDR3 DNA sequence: TGTGCCAGCAGCCCGGGACACCCTCTCGAGCAGTACTTC.